This TCR beta chain appears in the sequencing data of a study of CD8+ T cells in alopecia areata. V shed 0 bases and J shed 10 bases, with 19 bases lying between them. Germline lookup yields CDR1 SGHNT and CDR2 YYREEE (reference sequence). The CDR3 is 15 amino acids. The authors extracted RNA and reverse transcribed it into cDNA as the sequencing template. Method: immunoSEQ multiplex PCR; TCRdb's copy keeps in-frame clones and lacks some. The sample carries 110,000 to 150,000 clones, approximately 51% recorded once. The material was CD4+ T cells sorted from blood, obtained at week 0. This receptor was identified in a human donor with alopecia areata. The chain is built from TRBV5-4 and TRBJ1-1; TRBD1 might be the D (5 bases). The DNA of the CDR3 is TGTGCCAGCAGCTTGGTAGGAGGGGAGGGTAACGGAGCTTTCTTT. Translating it yields CASSLVGGEGNGAFF. The whole variable domain, remainder taken from reference TRBV5-4 and TRBJ1-1, is ETGVTQSPTHLIKTRGQQVTLRCSSQSGHNTVSWYQQALGQGPQFIFQYYREEENGRGNFPPRFSGLQFPNYSSELNVNALELDDSALYLCASSLVGGEGNGAFFGQGTRLTVV.